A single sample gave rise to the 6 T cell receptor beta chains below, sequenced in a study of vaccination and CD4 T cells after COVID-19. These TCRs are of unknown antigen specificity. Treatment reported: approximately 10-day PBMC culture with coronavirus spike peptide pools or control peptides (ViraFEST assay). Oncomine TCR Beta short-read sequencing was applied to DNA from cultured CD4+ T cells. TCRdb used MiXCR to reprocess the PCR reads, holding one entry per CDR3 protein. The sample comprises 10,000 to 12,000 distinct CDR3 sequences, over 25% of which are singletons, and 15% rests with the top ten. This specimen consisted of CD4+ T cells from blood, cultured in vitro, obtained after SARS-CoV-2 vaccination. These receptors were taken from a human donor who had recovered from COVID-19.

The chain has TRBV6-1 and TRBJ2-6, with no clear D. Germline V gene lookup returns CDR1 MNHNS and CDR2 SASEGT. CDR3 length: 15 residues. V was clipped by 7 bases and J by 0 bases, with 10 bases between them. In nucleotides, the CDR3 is TGTGCCAGCATGTCCTACAGCTCTGGGGCCAACGTCCTGACTTTC. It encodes CASMSYSSGANVLTF.

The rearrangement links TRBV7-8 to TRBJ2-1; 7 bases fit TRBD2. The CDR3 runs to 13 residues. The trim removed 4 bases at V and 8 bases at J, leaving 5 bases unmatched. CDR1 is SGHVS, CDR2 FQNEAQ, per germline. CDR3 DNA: TGTGCCAGCAGCTCGACTAGCTCCGATGAGCAGTTCTTC. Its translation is CASSSTSSDEQFF.

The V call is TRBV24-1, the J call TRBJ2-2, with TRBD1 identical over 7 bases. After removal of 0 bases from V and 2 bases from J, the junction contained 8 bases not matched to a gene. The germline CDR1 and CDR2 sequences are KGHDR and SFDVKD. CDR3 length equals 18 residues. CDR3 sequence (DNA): TGTGCCACCAGTGATTTGTATTCTGGGGACAGAAACACCGGGGAGCTGTTTTTT. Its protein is CATSDLYSGDRNTGELFF.

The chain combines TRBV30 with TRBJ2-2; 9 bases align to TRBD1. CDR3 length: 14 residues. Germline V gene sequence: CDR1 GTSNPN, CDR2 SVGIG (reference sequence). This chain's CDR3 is CVCATGGNTGELFF. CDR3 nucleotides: TGTGTCTGCGCGACAGGGGGGAACACCGGGGAGCTGTTTTTT.

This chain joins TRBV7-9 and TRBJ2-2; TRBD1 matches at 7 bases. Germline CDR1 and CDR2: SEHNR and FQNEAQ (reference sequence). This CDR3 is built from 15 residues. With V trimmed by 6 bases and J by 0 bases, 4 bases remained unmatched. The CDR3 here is CASRPGTANTGELFF. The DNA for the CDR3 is TGTGCCAGCAGGCCCGGGACAGCGAACACCGGGGAGCTGTTTTTT.

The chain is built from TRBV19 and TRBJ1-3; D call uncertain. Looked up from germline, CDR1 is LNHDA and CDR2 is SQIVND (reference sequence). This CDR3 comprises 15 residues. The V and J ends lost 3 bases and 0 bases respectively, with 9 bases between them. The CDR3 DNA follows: TGTGCCAGTAGTATTGCGAGTTACTCTGGAAACACCATATATTTT. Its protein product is CASSIASYSGNTIYF.